These 27 T cell receptor beta chains share one sample of origin, sequenced in a study of OX40 agonist ivuxolimab in advanced cancers. Assay: immunoSEQ multiplex PCR; the TCRdb copy retains only in-frame clones and omits some. This sample has around 66,000 clones, with 75% to 90% found just once. The sample here was CD4+ or CD8+ T cells sorted from blood, taken in a trial of the OX40 agonist ivuxolimab. These receptors all come from an adult with an advanced solid tumor such as melanoma, head and neck, liver or kidney cancer.

This chain links TRBV25-1 with TRBJ1-1; 7 bases map to TRBD1. Germline V gene sequence: CDR1 MGHDK, CDR2 SYGVNS. The CDR3 is 14 residues long. The junction had 5 bases not matched to a gene; V was cut back by 1 base and J by 6 bases. The CDR3 DNA follows: TGTGCCAGCAGTGAATCGGGGGGACAGTCTGAAGCTTTCTTT. It encodes CASSESGGQSEAFF.

Details on this clone: The sample has other DNA sequences that encode this CDR3 too. This sequence joins TRBV18 and TRBJ2-1; the match to TRBD1 covers 8 bases. The CDR3 covers 15 residues. The germline gives CDR1 KGHSH, CDR2 LQKENI. V lost 3 bases, J lost 1 base, and 2 bases stayed unmatched. CDR3 nucleotides: TGTGCCAGCTCACCCGGACAGGGTTCCTACAATGAGCAGTTCTTC. Its translation is CASSPGQGSYNEQFF.

The chain links TRBV2 to TRBJ2-3; D perhaps matches TRBD1 (5 bases). CDR1 is SNHLY and CDR2 is FYNNEI in the germline V gene. Trimming took 4 bases from V and 3 from J, leaving 17 bases between them. The CDR3 has 16 residues. This CDR3 reads CASSARQMLITDTQYF. In DNA form, the CDR3 reads TGTGCCAGCAGTGCGAGACAGATGCTCATAACAGATACGCAGTATTTT.

This clone was picked up one time. V is TRBV7-2 and J is TRBJ2-5; TRBD2 matches at 14 bases. CDR1 and CDR2 from the germline V gene are SGHTA and FQGNSA. The J segment lost 2 bases and the V segment lost 1 base, leaving 6 bases of the junction unmatched. CDR3 length: 18 amino acids. Here the CDR3 reads CASSLGGTSGGGQETQYF. The CDR3, as DNA: TGTGCCAGCAGCTTAGGAGGGACTAGCGGGGGAGGACAAGAGACCCAGTACTTC.

The table lists this clone with a count of one. This sequence joins TRBV5-1 and TRBJ2-1; 10 nucleotides match TRBD1. V shed 0 bases, J shed 8 bases, and the junction held 5 bases outside the gene matches. This CDR3 contains 15 residues. Germline V gives CDR1 SGHRS, CDR2 YFSETQ. In DNA, the CDR3 is TGCGCCAGCAGCTTGGGGGACAGGGGTCACGATGAGCAGTTCTTC. Protein: CASSLGDRGHDEQFF.

The chain recombines TRBV18 with TRBJ2-2; D perhaps matches TRBD2 (5 bases). The CDR3 is 15 residues long. Germline lookup yields CDR1 KGHSH and CDR2 LQKENI. Trimming stripped 4 bases from V and 0 bases from J, with 9 bases between. The chain's CDR3 is CASSLSGTNTGELFF. The CDR3 region has the DNA TGTGCCAGCTCACTATCGGGGACGAACACCGGGGAGCTGTTTTTT. Full variable domain (remainder filled in from reference TRBV18 and TRBJ2-2): NAGVMQNPRHLVRRRGQEARLRCSPMKGHSHVYWYRQLPEEGLKFMVYLQKENIIDESGMPKERFSAEFPKEGPSILRIQQVVRGDSAAYFCASSLSGTNTGELFFGEGSRLTVL.

The chain couples TRBV6-5 to TRBJ2-7, with a possible D match to TRBD2 (5 bases). Germline V gene data show CDR1 as MNHEY and CDR2 as SVGAGI. The CDR3 length is 15 residues. V shed 0 bases and J shed 1 base, with 10 bases lying between them. CDR3 in amino acids: CASSYSIRESYEQYF. The DNA for the CDR3 is TGTGCCAGCAGTTACTCGATAAGGGAGTCCTACGAGCAGTACTTC.

V and J are TRBV7-2 and TRBJ2-7; 10 bases map to TRBD1. Germline V gene data show CDR1 as SGHTA and CDR2 as FQGNSA. This CDR3 comprises 14 residues. Germline trimming cut 5 bases from V and 3 bases from J; bases unmatched to any gene: 4. CDR3 bases: TGTGCCAGCAGCCATGGACAGGGGGGCTACGAGCAGTACTTC. Translated, it gives CASSHGQGGYEQYF.

This chain links TRBV27 with TRBJ2-7; TRBD2 is a possible D gene (6 bases). The ends were cut back, 5 bases at V and 3 bases at J, with 17 bases in the middle. Germline values: CDR1 MNHEY, CDR2 SMNVEV (reference sequence). The CDR3 runs to 15 residues. DNA for the CDR3: TGTGCCAGCAGTGCCAATACCGGGACTCGCTACGAGCAGTACTTC. This sequence encodes CASSANTGTRYEQYF.

The chain couples TRBV30 to TRBJ2-5; unclear D gene. Trimming took 3 bases from V and 4 from J, leaving 12 bases between them. The CDR3 is made up of 13 amino acids. From germline, CDR1 is GTSNPN and CDR2 SVGIG (reference sequence). In nucleotides, the CDR3 is TGTGCCTGGAGAGGACGGTCGGGAGAGACCCAGTACTTC. It specifies CAWRGRSGETQYF.

The chain recombines TRBV5-1 with TRBJ2-1; no definite D call. V shed 3 bases and J shed 6 bases, with 16 bases lying between them. This CDR3 spans 15 amino acids. CDR1 is SGHRS, CDR2 YFSETQ, per germline. CDR3 sequence reads: CASSSPDGVFNEQFF. The CDR3 bases are TGCGCCAGCAGCTCCCCGGACGGAGTGTTCAATGAGCAGTTCTTC.

The chain employs TRBV2 and TRBJ2-7; 13 bases are a match to TRBD2. The germline gives CDR1 SNHLY, CDR2 FYNNEI. The CDR3 runs to 19 residues. V lost 8 bases to trimming and J lost 0 bases; unmatched junction nucleotides: 16. The CDR3 DNA follows: TGTGCCAGCGCAAGAACCCCGGGACTAGCGGGGTCGAACTCCTACGAGCAGTACTTC. Translated: CASARTPGLAGSNSYEQYF. Looking up the rest from reference TRBV2 and TRBJ2-7 gives the full variable domain: EPEVTQTPSHQVTQMGQEVILRCVPISNHLYFYWYRQILGQKVEFLVSFYNNEISEKSEIFDDQFSVERPDGSNFTLKIRSTKLEDSAMYFCASARTPGLAGSNSYEQYFGPGTRLTVT.

This chain links TRBV2 with TRBJ1-6; 10 nucleotides agree with TRBD1. The germline V gene encodes CDR1 SNHLY and CDR2 FYNNEI. This CDR3 is built from 13 residues. V lost 9 bases to trimming and J lost 10 bases; unmatched junction nucleotides: 6. In DNA, the CDR3 is TGTGCCAGACAGACAGGGGGCGAATCACCCCTCCACTTT. Protein sequence: CARQTGGESPLHF. Drawing the rest from reference TRBV2 and TRBJ1-6, the complete variable domain is EPEVTQTPSHQVTQMGQEVILRCVPISNHLYFYWYRQILGQKVEFLVSFYNNEISEKSEIFDDQFSVERPDGSNFTLKIRSTKLEDSAMYFCARQTGGESPLHFGNGTRLTVT.

The chain carries TRBV5-4 and TRBJ2-3; 12 bases fit TRBD2. V gave up 5 bases and J gave up 3 bases; unmatched junction bases: 7. In germline, CDR1 is SGHNT, CDR2 YYREEE (reference sequence). CDR3 size: 16 residues. This CDR3 reads CASRQRLAGETDTQYF. The CDR3 DNA reads TGTGCCAGCAGACAACGACTAGCGGGAGAAACAGATACGCAGTATTTT.

The chain has TRBV5-6 and TRBJ2-2, with D tentatively TRBD1 (5 bases). There are 13 residues in the CDR3. V was cut by 4 bases and J by 7 bases, with 11 bases left in between. CDR1 and CDR2 from the germline V gene are SGHDT and YYEEEE. The CDR3 coding sequence is TGTGCCAGCAGCCCGAAGGACATCGGGGAGCTGTTTTTT. It codes for CASSPKDIGELFF.

This chain links TRBV7-9 with TRBJ2-7; either TRBD1 or TRBD2 may supply D (6 bases each). Germline V CDR1 and CDR2: SEHNR, FQNEAQ (reference sequence). V gave up 1 base and J gave up 2 bases, with 12 bases separating them. The CDR3 length is 15 residues. The CDR3 DNA is TGTGCCAGCAGCTTAGGGGCGGGACAAGCCTACGAGCAGTACTTC. Amino acids: CASSLGAGQAYEQYF.

Worth noting for this clone: The junction and the germline gene differ at one end; a read error may be behind it. This chain links TRBV4-1 with TRBJ2-7, with TRBD1 matching over 9 bases. The CDR3 contains 18 residues. Germline V CDR1 and CDR2: MGHRA, YSYEKL. The CDR3 loop reads CASTKEDPAGTGTSPPIF. The CDR3 coding sequence is TGCGCCAGCACCAAAGAGGACCCTGCCGGGACAGGGACCTCCCCACCGATATTC.

The chain recombines TRBV11-3 with TRBJ2-2; 9 positions match TRBD2. This CDR3 is 17 amino acids long. The V gene's germline CDR1 is SGHNT and CDR2 YENEEA. J lost 6 bases, V lost 2 bases, and 10 bases had no gene match. CDR3 protein: CASSLRLSSGTSGELFF. The CDR3 DNA sequence: TGTGCCAGCAGCTTAAGGTTGTCTAGCGGGACTTCCGGGGAGCTGTTTTTT. Full variable domain (rest looked up from reference TRBV11-3 and TRBJ2-2): EAGVVQSPRYKIIEKKQPVAFWCNPISGHNTLYWYLQNLGQGPELLIRYENEEAVDDSQLPKDRFSAERLKGVDSTLKIQPAELGDSAVYLCASSLRLSSGTSGELFFGEGSRLTVL.

This clone was observed a single time. The rearrangement links TRBV6-1 to TRBJ2-6; possibly TRBD2 for D (5 bases). Germline-derived CDR1 and CDR2 are MNHNS and SASEGT. Trimming removed 7 bases from V and 0 bases from J, with 7 bases in between. This CDR3 has 14 amino acids. The CDR3 DNA sequence: TGTGCCAGCATTCGGGACTCTGGGGCCAACGTCCTGACTTTC. Residues: CASIRDSGANVLTF.

The gene calls are TRBV5-5 and TRBJ1-1; 7 nucleotides line up with TRBD1. CDR3 length: 14 amino acids. In germline, CDR1 is SGHKS, CDR2 YYEKEE (reference sequence). V was pared by 5 bases and J by 7 bases, with 11 bases of the junction left unmatched. CDR3 sequence: CASRDQGGGFEAFF. CDR3 DNA sequence: TGTGCCAGCAGGGACCAGGGAGGGGGCTTTGAAGCTTTCTTT.

The CDR3 nucleotides read TGTGCCAGCAGCGTAGTATCTAGCTCTCACAATGAGCAGTTCTTC. Amino acids: CASSVVSSSHNEQFF. The chain links TRBV9 to TRBJ2-1, with D perhaps matching TRBD2 (5 bases). Germline V gene lookup returns CDR1 SGDLS and CDR2 YYNGEE. The CDR3 runs 15 residues. Trimming cost V 0 bases and J 5 bases, with 12 bases left between them.

This chain joins TRBV6-5 and TRBJ2-7; no clear D gene. In germline, CDR1 is MNHEY, CDR2 SVGAGI. The CDR3 contains 11 residues. The germline V and J ends were trimmed by 5 bases and 9 bases, with 11 bases remaining between them. DNA of the CDR3: TGTGCCAGCAGTCTCCGACAAGTGCAGTACTTC. Protein product: CASSLRQVQYF.

This chain links TRBV7-3 with TRBJ2-1; TRBD2 matches at 8 bases. V lost 3 bases, J lost 0 bases, and 4 bases stayed unmatched. Germline lookup yields CDR1 SGHTA and CDR2 FQGTGA. The CDR3 is 16 residues long. CDR3 amino acids: CASSLLSGTSYNEQFF. CDR3 coding DNA: TGTGCCAGCAGCTTGCTTAGCGGGACCTCCTACAATGAGCAGTTCTTC.

V and J are TRBV7-8 and TRBJ2-1; TRBD2 agrees at 7 bases. V lost 2 bases to trimming and J lost 3 bases; unmatched junction nucleotides: 10. The CDR3 contains 17 residues. Germline V gives CDR1 SGHVS, CDR2 FQNEAQ. CDR3 coding DNA: TGTGCCAGCAGCTTATTCGGTGGGAGGGCCTTCTACAATGAGCAGTTCTTC. Its translation is CASSLFGGRAFYNEQFF.

This clone was counted once. The chain recombines TRBV13 with TRBJ1-5; D remains unclear. This CDR3 is built from 13 residues. Germline V gene sequence: CDR1 PRHDT, CDR2 FYEKMQ (reference sequence). The V and J ends lost 4 bases and 7 bases respectively, with 11 bases between them. CDR3 loop: CASSSTVGQPQHF. CDR3 bases: TGTGCCAGCAGCTCAACGGTAGGCCAGCCCCAGCATTTT.

V gene TRBV19 combines with J gene TRBJ2-1, with 8 bases fitting TRBD1. Germline trimming cut 3 bases from V and 5 bases from J; bases unmatched to any gene: 21. This CDR3 has 20 residues. Germline V gene sequence: CDR1 LNHDA, CDR2 SQIVND (reference sequence). The CDR3 DNA reads TGTGCCAGTAGTATTACAGGGGGAGTCTTCTCGTCGCCGTCGGACAATGAGCAGTTCTTC. Its protein product is CASSITGGVFSSPSDNEQFF.

The chain carries TRBV30 and TRBJ2-7, with TRBD2 matching 13 bases. The germline V gene encodes CDR1 GTSNPN and CDR2 SVGIG (reference sequence). This CDR3 has 18 residues. J lost 0 bases, V lost 4 bases, and 12 bases had no gene match. CDR3 DNA: TGTGCCTGGACCGGACGACTGGGGACTAGCGGGAACTCCTACGAGCAGTACTTC. Its translation: CAWTGRLGTSGNSYEQYF.